The TCR beta chain described here comes from a study of blood T cell repertoires in COVID-19 (TCRdb year 2020). Notes on the research overall: Collaborator samples came from the United States, Italy and Spain and covered acute and convalescent phases of COVID-19. The prospective study material was composed of cDNA or gDNA derived from T cells, B-cell-depleted T cells, or PBMCs. Where HLA class I and class II types were available, the types were taken from metadata supplied by the sample provider, not from assay-based typing. The sample metadata nearly always contained a de-identified subject ID, COVID-19 status, age in years and sex. The samples were drawn from the first 160 participants of the ongoing ImmuneRACE study and from 1,254 subjects provided by 6 global collaborators. Subjects who had been exposed to COVID-19, were actively infected with it, or had recovered from it provided the deeply sampled blood TCRbeta repertoires that made up the dataset. The repertoires were released in a freely available public database intended as a resource for research on the immune response to SARS-CoV-2.

One collaborating source in Seattle enrolled patients while the patients were actively infected and followed the patients over time throughout the course of disease. Each collaborating institution followed its own protocols to collect whole blood in K2EDTA tubes. For TCRbeta analysis, collaborators shipped samples as frozen whole blood, isolated PBMCs, or DNA extracted from either of those sample types. Of note for this clone: The antigen it binds to is not known. No base qualities exist here, and no much larger clone lies one base off it.

The immunoSEQ Assay, a bias-controlled multiplex PCR, was used to amplify TCRbeta CDR3 regions from genomic DNA. The authors' analysis ran thus. Within the assay, amplification of reference gene primers was used to estimate how many nucleated cells each sample contained. To quantify the absolute abundance of each unique TCRbeta CDR3 rearrangement, sequence reads were collapsed and filtered. Productive Simpson clonality was computed per sample as the square root of Simpson's diversity index over productive rearrangements. In its TCRdb copy, this immuneACCESS table keeps in-frame sequences only and misses some clones. Where compared with another copy, unresolved V genes explain less than half of these, and the others have no known cause. The D gene and trimming were derived from the DNA, and the V and J assignments and clone size from that table. Across this sample there are fewer than 80,000 clones, with 78% seen only once. The ten largest make up around 14% of the sample.

Summary of the overall study and its limitations: The amount of clinical and demographic metadata varied by source and participant and was provided uncurated.

As encoded in the germline V gene (reference sequence), CDR1 is SEHNR while CDR2 is FQNEAQ. Reading from cysteine to phenylalanine, the CDR3 counts 12 amino acids. Only the CDR3 DNA is retained, 36 bases long and in frame from the first base. The trim is 1 base for V and 7 bases for J, with a gap of 7 bases between the germline ends. Sequencing used peripheral blood. Recombination joined TRBV7-9 with TRBJ2-5; the D segment cannot be called with confidence. The TCR was taken from a man in his fifties or sixties with COVID-19, enrolled during active disease. DNA sequence: TGTGCCAGCAGCTTAGAAGGCGGGACCCAGTACTTC. Translated, this is CASSLEGGTQYF.